The present T cell receptor (beta chain) was sequenced within a study of cytomegalovirus exposure and HLA in healthy donors. Of note for this clone: The target antigen is unknown.

Produced via immunoSEQ multiplex PCR; TCRdb's table is partial and in-frame only. Among 80,000 or so clones listed, 95% were seen once. Deletions cut 1 base from V and 0 bases from J, with 15 bases between. The germline CDR1 and CDR2 sequences are MNHEY and SMNVEV (reference sequence). The CDR3 runs 17 residues. Study-level findings and limits: Most sequenced TCRs were rare (though some public TCRs occurred in many donors). High sensitivity and specificity were reportedly achieved when the classifier diagnosed cytomegalovirus status.

The TCR comes from a woman between 18 and 29 years old in good health and CMV-seronegative. Source material: PBMCs. This sequence joins TRBV27 and TRBJ1-1, with TRBD1 as a possible D gene (5 bases). The CDR3 is CASSLYPGPGVNTEAFF. The CDR3 DNA reads as TGTGCCAGCAGTTTATATCCAGGGCCGGGGGTGAACACTGAAGCTTTCTTT.